One and the same sample provided the 28 T cell receptor beta chains below, sequenced in a study of siplizumab effects on memory and regulatory T cells. The data were produced by immunoSEQ multiplex PCR, yet TCRdb's version contains in-frame clones alone and is incomplete. The data hold 65,000 to 85,000 clones, with 90% to 95% observed a single time. Material for sequencing was CD8+ T cells sorted from blood. These receptor sequences come from a human donor in good health.

J is TRBJ1-3 and V is TRBV30; 7 bases fit TRBD1. CDR1 and CDR2 from the germline V gene are GTSNPN and SVGIG (reference sequence). Trimming cost V 1 base and J 1 base; bases outside gene matches: 1. The CDR3 covers 14 residues. The CDR3 loop is CAWSAGQSGNTIYF. As DNA, the CDR3 is TGTGCCTGGAGTGCGGGACAGTCTGGAAACACCATATATTTT.

This chain links TRBV19 with TRBJ2-6; D is ambiguous. The CDR3 contains 14 residues. V lost 7 bases and J 4 bases, leaving 11 bases between the germline ends. Germline V lookup: CDR1 LNHDA, CDR2 SQIVND (reference sequence). The CDR3 is CASMGWAGANVLTF. The CDR3 coding sequence is TGTGCCAGTATGGGTTGGGCGGGGGCCAACGTCCTGACTTTC.

V usage is TRBV6-5 and J usage is TRBJ2-7; the D is unclear. CDR1 is MNHEY, CDR2 SVGAGI, per germline. The CDR3 sequence is 14 residues long. The germline V and J ends were trimmed by 4 bases and 0 bases, with 10 bases remaining between them. CDR3 in amino acids: CASSSHHFSYEQYF. The CDR3 DNA sequence: TGTGCCAGCAGTTCCCATCACTTCTCCTACGAGCAGTACTTC.

The genes are TRBV5-5 and TRBJ2-7; TRBD1 aligns across 7 bases. V was clipped by 0 bases and J by 5 bases; unmatched bases: 5. The CDR3 loop spans 14 amino acids. Germline loops: CDR1 SGHKS, CDR2 YYEKEE (reference sequence). The CDR3 DNA reads TGTGCCAGCAGCTTGGGTGGGCAGGGGGACGAGCAGTACTTC. This gives the protein CASSLGGQGDEQYF.

This chain connects TRBV6-1 to TRBJ2-7; perhaps TRBD2 as D (6 bases). The germline V gene encodes CDR1 MNHNS and CDR2 SASEGT. The CDR3 spans 15 residues. Trimming took off 7 bases at V and 5 bases at J, with 21 bases between the two ends. The CDR3 is CASMVGDLASHEQYF. The CDR3 nucleotides read TGTGCCAGCATGGTGGGGGACTTGGCAAGCCACGAGCAGTACTTC.

Here the CDR3 DNA reads TGTGCCAGCAGTACCAGGGGGGGTGAAAAACTGTTTTTT. It yields the protein CASSTRGGEKLFF. V usage is TRBV6-4 and J usage is TRBJ1-4; 7 nucleotides line up with TRBD1. CDR3 size: 13 residues. Germline V gene sequence: CDR1 MRHNA, CDR2 SNTAGT. The J segment lost 7 bases and the V segment lost 5 bases, leaving 4 bases of the junction unmatched.

V usage is TRBV25-1 and J usage is TRBJ1-1; no definite D call. Germline values: CDR1 MGHDK, CDR2 SYGVNS. The V and J ends lost 4 bases and 0 bases respectively, with 9 bases between them. The length of the CDR3 is 14 residues. The CDR3 nucleotides read TGTGCCAGCAGTGTAAGCTCTTTGAACACTGAAGCTTTCTTT. It codes for CASSVSSLNTEAFF.

This rearrangement joins TRBV11-2 to TRBJ1-6, with a possible D match to TRBD1 (5 bases). Germline values: CDR1 SGHAT, CDR2 FQNNGV. The CDR3 has 14 residues. V lost 3 bases to trimming and J lost 7 bases, with 10 bases between them. CDR3 sequence (DNA): TGTGCCAGCAGCTTGGGGGGGAGCAATTCACCCCTCCACTTT. It is translated as CASSLGGSNSPLHF.

The rearrangement uses TRBV4-1 and TRBJ2-2; 8 bases fit TRBD1. The junction had 3 bases not matched to a gene; V was cut back by 8 bases and J by 1 base. CDR3 length: 14 amino acids. Germline V gives CDR1 MGHRA, CDR2 YSYEKL. In DNA form, the CDR3 reads TGCGCCAGCGCGGGACAGGTGAACACCGGGGAGCTGTTTTTT. Translation: CASAGQVNTGELFF.

CDR3 DNA sequence: TGCGCCAGCAGCCATTCCACTCAAGAGACCCAGTACTTC. Its protein is CASSHSTQETQYF. The gene calls are TRBV4-1 and TRBJ2-5; no firm D call. The germline V gene encodes CDR1 MGHRA and CDR2 YSYEKL. V lost 3 bases and J lost 2, with 7 bases in between. The CDR3 is 13 amino acids.

The V call is TRBV19, the J call TRBJ1-2; the D is unclear. The germline V and J ends were trimmed by 0 bases and 3 bases, with 11 bases remaining between them. The V gene's germline CDR1 is LNHDA and CDR2 SQIVND (reference sequence). The CDR3 totals 15 residues. CDR3 protein: CASSIDLGSYYGYTF. The CDR3 nucleotides are TGTGCCAGTAGTATAGATTTGGGGTCTTACTATGGCTACACCTTC.

The chain uses TRBV4-1 and TRBJ2-7; D call uncertain. Germline lookup yields CDR1 MGHRA and CDR2 YSYEKL. The CDR3 sequence is 15 residues long. Between the trimmed V and J ends, which lost 1 base and 0 bases, there was a span of 10 bases. DNA for the CDR3: TGCGCCAGCAGCCAAGTTAAGGAAGGCTCCTACGAGCAGTACTTC. Its protein is CASSQVKEGSYEQYF.

The chain carries TRBV27 and TRBJ2-7; 11 nucleotides line up with TRBD1. The CDR3 runs to 14 residues. J gave up 3 bases and V 3 bases, and 1 base lay outside the gene matches. Germline V lookup: CDR1 MNHEY, CDR2 SMNVEV (reference sequence). CDR3 in amino acids: CASSLGQGVYEQYF. The CDR3 bases are TGTGCCAGCAGTTTGGGACAGGGGGTCTACGAGCAGTACTTC.

The chain is built from TRBV19 and TRBJ1-3, with D unresolved. Per the germline V gene, CDR1 is LNHDA and CDR2 is SQIVND (reference sequence). V was clipped by 2 bases and J by 0 bases, with 14 bases between them. The CDR3 consists of 17 residues. CDR3 sequence: CASSISAGSASGNTIYF. The CDR3 DNA is TGTGCCAGTAGTATATCAGCGGGGTCAGCCTCTGGAAACACCATATATTTT.

The chain uses TRBV4-2 and TRBJ1-2; no firm D call. The CDR3 is 16 amino acids. V lost 0 bases and J lost 5, with 16 bases in between. Germline CDR1 reads LGHNA; CDR2 reads YNFKEQ. This CDR3 is CASSQDPGGNPYGYTF. As DNA, the CDR3 is TGTGCCAGCAGCCAAGATCCGGGAGGGAACCCTTATGGCTACACCTTC.

The chain carries TRBV7-9 and TRBJ1-6; D unclear. Germline V gives CDR1 SEHNR, CDR2 FQNEAQ (reference sequence). V was pared by 6 bases and J by 7 bases, with 7 bases between. The CDR3 totals 12 residues. The CDR3 sequence: CASRDGNSPLHF. The CDR3 coding sequence is TGTGCCAGCAGGGACGGGAATTCACCCCTCCACTTT.

For the CDR3, the DNA is TGTGCCAGCAGTTTGGCAAACACCGGGGAGCTGTTTTTT. This translates into CASSLANTGELFF. This chain links TRBV6-6 with TRBJ2-2; D gene unclear. Trimming took off 4 bases at V and 2 bases at J, with 5 bases between the two ends. The CDR3 totals 13 residues. Germline CDR1 MNHNY, CDR2 SVGAGI (reference sequence).

The gene calls are TRBV4-1 and TRBJ1-1, with a weak D call TRBD1 (5 bases). V dropped 3 bases and J dropped 5 bases, with 13 bases sitting between them. The length of the CDR3 is 14 residues. In germline, CDR1 is MGHRA, CDR2 YSYEKL. For the CDR3, the DNA is TGCGCCAGCAGCCAGGGCACCCAGGGTACTGAAGCTTTCTTT. Amino acid sequence: CASSQGTQGTEAFF.

The rearrangement joins TRBV7-9 to TRBJ1-1, with TRBD1 matching 7 bases. The J segment lost 5 bases and the V segment lost 1 base, leaving 10 bases of the junction unmatched. This CDR3 spans 16 amino acids. Germline lookup yields CDR1 SEHNR and CDR2 FQNEAQ (reference sequence). The CDR3, as DNA: TGTGCCAGCAGCTTAGAAGGCCAGGGGGATGGGACTGAAGCTTTCTTT. Translated: CASSLEGQGDGTEAFF.

The chain carries TRBV30 and TRBJ1-2; 8 bases are a match to TRBD1. The J segment lost 4 bases and the V segment lost 0 bases, leaving 1 base of the junction unmatched. Germline V gene sequence: CDR1 GTSNPN, CDR2 SVGIG (reference sequence). The CDR3 loop spans 13 amino acids. This CDR3 is CAWSVGTGYGYTF. The CDR3 nucleotides are TGTGCCTGGAGTGTAGGGACAGGCTATGGCTACACCTTC.

The chain links TRBV5-8 to TRBJ1-5; D is uncertain. The CDR3 covers 14 residues. Trimming removed 5 bases at V and 6 bases at J, with 15 bases between. Germline V gives CDR1 SGHTS, CDR2 YDEGEE. The CDR3 DNA reads as TGTGCCAGCAGTGCCGGTTGGGAGGGTCAGCCCCAGCATTTT. This gives the protein CASSAGWEGQPQHF.

In nucleotides, the CDR3 is TGTGCCAGCAGTTTCCCTTCCAGCTATGGCTACACCTTC. This codes for CASSFPSSYGYTF. J is TRBJ1-2 and V is TRBV28; no clear D gene. Germline CDR1 and CDR2: MDHEN and SYDVKM. This CDR3 spans 13 amino acids. V was clipped by 3 bases and J by 4 bases, with 9 bases between them.

This clone appeared a single time. The J gene is TRBJ2-7, the V gene TRBV5-6, with D perhaps matching TRBD1 (5 bases). V shed 4 bases and J shed 1 base, with 9 bases lying between them. There are 13 residues in the CDR3. Germline V lookup: CDR1 SGHDT, CDR2 YYEEEE. CDR3 in amino acids: CASSMDISYEQYF. The DNA for the CDR3 is TGTGCCAGCAGCATGGACATTTCCTACGAGCAGTACTTC.

The genes are TRBV7-3 and TRBJ2-7; D is ambiguous. Trimming removed 5 bases from V and 2 bases from J, with 10 bases in between. The CDR3 is 13 amino acids. CDR1 is SGHTA and CDR2 is FQGTGA in the germline V gene. The CDR3 DNA reads as TGTGCCAGCAGCCCAGGTATAACCTACGAGCAGTACTTC. It codes for CASSPGITYEQYF.

V is TRBV5-6 and J is TRBJ1-2, with 12 positions matching TRBD1. Germline V gene sequence: CDR1 SGHDT, CDR2 YYEEEE. The length of the CDR3 is 17 residues. V trimming: 2 bases; J trimming: 3 bases; junction bases outside the gene matches: 8. In DNA, the CDR3 is TGTGCCAGCAGCTTCGGGACAGGGGGCCTCCCGTACTATGGCTACACCTTC. As protein: CASSFGTGGLPYYGYTF.

The genes are TRBV4-2 and TRBJ2-3; D perhaps matches TRBD2 (6 bases). Trimming pared 5 bases from V and 3 bases from J, leaving 12 bases between. The germline V gene encodes CDR1 LGHNA and CDR2 YNFKEQ. There are 14 residues in the CDR3. CDR3 coding DNA: TGTGCCAGCAGCGGGGGGTATGTGACAGATACGCAGTATTTT. Translation gives CASSGGYVTDTQYF.

The chain uses TRBV7-9 and TRBJ2-7, with D possibly being TRBD1 or TRBD2 (5 bases each). The CDR3 has 13 amino acids. Germline lookup yields CDR1 SEHNR and CDR2 FQNEAQ (reference sequence). Trimming removed 3 bases from V and 2 bases from J, with 8 bases in between. Here the CDR3 DNA reads TGTGCCAGCAGCTTGGGGGAAGCCTACGAGCAGTACTTC. Protein sequence: CASSLGEAYEQYF.

The chain uses TRBV28 and TRBJ1-1; a weak D match, TRBD1 (5 bases). The CDR3 contains 12 residues. The V gene's germline CDR1 is MDHEN and CDR2 SYDVKM. Trimming removed 5 bases at V and 6 bases at J, with 10 bases between. CDR3 DNA sequence: TGTGCCAGCAGTCTCCCGGGGGCTGAAGCTTTCTTT. Amino acid sequence: CASSLPGAEAFF.